This TCR beta chain was found in a study of blood T cell repertoires in COVID-19. Study context: COVID-19 samples, acute and convalescent, were from the United States, Italy and Spain.

The CDR3 sequence is 13 residues long. Germline assignment: CDR1 SGHAT and CDR2 FQNNGV. The V end was cut by 0 bases, the J end by 4 bases, with 7 bases between. In the source study's methods: From reference gene primer amplification, estimates of nucleated cell counts were derived. TCRdb's table, derived via immunoSEQ multiplex PCR, lists solely in-frame clones and lacks some. For V, J and clone size, that table is used; D and trimming come from the DNA. Of some 150,000 clones listed, approximately 80% are singletons. V usage is TRBV11-2 and J usage is TRBJ2-7; D remains ambiguous. The TCR comes from a woman between 40 and 50 years old with active or convalescent COVID-19. What was sequenced was peripheral blood. The CDR3 sequence: CASSLDMRYEQYF. The CDR3, as DNA: TGTGCCAGCAGCTTAGACATGAGGTACGAGCAGTACTTC.